The 4 T cell receptor beta chains below were found in one sample sequenced in a study of molecular identifiers for immune sequencing clone quantification. MiXCR was run by TCRdb on the PCR reads, yielding one entry per CDR3 protein. This table holds about 510,000 distinct CDR3 sequences, roughly 25% found once. Material for sequencing was naive CD8+ T cells from blood, with Jurkat cell RNA spiked in. The subset denotes: FACS-sorted CD8+CD4-CCR7+CD45RA+ naive T cells. The receptors originated from a human donor in good health. Some libraries in this study had Jurkat cell RNA spiked in.

The rearrangement joins TRBV20-1 to TRBJ2-7, with D perhaps matching TRBD1 (5 bases). The CDR3 spans 15 residues. From germline, CDR1 is DFQATT and CDR2 SNEGSKA (reference sequence). V was clipped by 4 bases and J by 4 bases, with 20 bases between them. CDR3 sequence (DNA): TGCAGTGCTACTAGTCCGACAGTGCACGGGTACGAGCAGTACTTC. This gives the protein CSATSPTVHGYEQYF.

V is TRBV6-6 and J is TRBJ1-1, with D unclear. The ends were cut back, 9 bases at V and 3 bases at J, with 11 bases in the middle. CDR1 is MNHNY and CDR2 is SVGAGI in the germline V gene (reference sequence). There are 12 residues in the CDR3. CDR3 residues: CAREEVDTEAFF. The CDR3, as DNA: TGTGCCAGGGAGGAGGTGGACACTGAAGCTTTCTTT.

About this clonotype itself: One end of the junction does not line up with germline, which may come from a read error. The chain is built from TRBV27 and TRBJ2-3; D is perhaps TRBD2 (6 bases). CDR3 length: 15 residues. Germline V gene data show CDR1 as MNHEY and CDR2 as SMNVEV (reference sequence). Here the CDR3 reads CSSSYTSPGTDTQYF. In DNA, the CDR3 is TGTTCCAGCAGTTATACTAGCCCGGGCACAGATACGCAGTATTTT.

V gene TRBV19 combines with J gene TRBJ2-1, with D maybe TRBD2 (6 bases). The CDR3 totals 14 residues. V lost 5 bases to trimming and J lost 0 bases, with 8 bases between them. CDR1 is LNHDA and CDR2 is SQIVND in the germline V gene (reference sequence). CDR3 DNA sequence: TGTGCCAGTAGTCCGGGGGACTCCTACAATGAGCAGTTCTTC. Its protein product is CASSPGDSYNEQFF.